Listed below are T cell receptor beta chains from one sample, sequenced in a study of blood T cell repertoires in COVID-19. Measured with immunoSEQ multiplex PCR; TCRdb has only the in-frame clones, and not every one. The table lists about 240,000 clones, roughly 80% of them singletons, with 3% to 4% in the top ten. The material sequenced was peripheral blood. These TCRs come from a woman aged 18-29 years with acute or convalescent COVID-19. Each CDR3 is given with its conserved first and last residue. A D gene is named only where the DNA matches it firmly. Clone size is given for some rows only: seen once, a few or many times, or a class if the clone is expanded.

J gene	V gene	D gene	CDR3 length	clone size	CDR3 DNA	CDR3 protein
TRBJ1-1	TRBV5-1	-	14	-	TGCGCCAGCAGCTTATTAGACCGGGGCACTGAAGCTTTCTTT	CASSLLDRGTEAFF
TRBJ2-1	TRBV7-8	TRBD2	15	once	TGTGCCAGCACCCTCGTGGGGGGGAAAGTAAATGAGCAGTTCTTC	CASTLVGGKVNEQFF
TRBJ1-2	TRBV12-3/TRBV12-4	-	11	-	TGTGCCAGCAGCCCAAACTATGGCTACACCTTC	CASSPNYGYTF
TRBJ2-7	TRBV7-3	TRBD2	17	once	TGTGCCAGCAGCTCTCCGGGACTAGCGGGAGGTCCCTACGAGCAGTACTTC	CASSSPGLAGGPYEQYF
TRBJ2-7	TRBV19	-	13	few	TGTGCCAGTACAACCCCCGGGGATTACGAGCAGTACTTC	CASTTPGDYEQYF
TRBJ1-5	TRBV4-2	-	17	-	TGTGCCAGCAGCCAAGAACAAGGAGGGGCGAGGAATCAGCCCCAGCATTTT	CASSQEQGGARNQPQHF
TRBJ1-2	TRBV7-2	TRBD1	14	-	TGTGCCAGCAGCTTAGAGGGACAGGGCTATGGCTACACCTTC	CASSLEGQGYGYTF
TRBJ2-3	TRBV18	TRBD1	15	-	TGTGCCAGCTCACAGAACAGGGGAGGCACAGATACGCAGTATTTT	CASSQNRGGTDTQYF
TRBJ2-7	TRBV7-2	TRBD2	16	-	TGTGCCAGCAGCTCCGCTAGCGGGCCCCTCTCCTACGAGCAGTACTTC	CASSSASGPLSYEQYF
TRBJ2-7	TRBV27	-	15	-	TGTGCCAGCAGTACGGGGGGCAGGTTTGGGTACGAGCAGTACTTC	CASSTGGRFGYEQYF
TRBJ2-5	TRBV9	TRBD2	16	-	TGTGCCAGCAGCGTAAACCCCGGACTAGCGGTGGAGACCCAGTACTTC	CASSVNPGLAVETQYF
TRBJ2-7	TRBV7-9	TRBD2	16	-	TGTGCCAGCAGCTTCAGGGCTAGCGGGAGTGCGGGCGAGCAGTACTTC	CASSFRASGSAGEQYF
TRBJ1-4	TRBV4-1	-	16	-	TGCGCCAGCAGCCAAGAGCCCCACAGGTATGGGGAAAAACTGTTTTTT	CASSQEPHRYGEKLFF
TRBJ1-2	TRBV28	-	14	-	TGTGCCAGCAGCCTCCTGGGGAGGGGCTATGGCTACACCTTC	CASSLLGRGYGYTF
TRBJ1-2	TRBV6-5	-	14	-	TGTGCCAGCAGCCCAGTCCAGGGGAGCTATGGCTACACCTTC	CASSPVQGSYGYTF
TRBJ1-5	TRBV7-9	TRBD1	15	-	TGTGCCAGCAGCCTGGGACAGAATAGCAATCAGCCCCAGCATTTT	CASSLGQNSNQPQHF
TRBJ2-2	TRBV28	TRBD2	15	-	TGTGCCAGCAGTTTGATAGCGGGAGTACACGGGGAGCTGTTTTTT	CASSLIAGVHGELFF
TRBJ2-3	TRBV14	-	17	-	TGTGCCAGCAGCCAAGATTGGAGCCCCTCTAGCACAGATACGCAGTATTTT	CASSQDWSPSSTDTQYF
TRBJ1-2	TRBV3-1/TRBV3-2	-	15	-	TGTGCCAGCAGCCTCGATAGAAGGGGATTGTACGGCTACACCTTC	CASSLDRRGLYGYTF
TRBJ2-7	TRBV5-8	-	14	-	TGTGCCAGCGGACCGAACAGGGTGGTAAGCGAGCAGTACTTC	CASGPNRVVSEQYF
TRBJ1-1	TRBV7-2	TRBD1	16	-	TGTGCCAGCAGCGGGACAGGCCTGGAACCGGGCATGGAAGCTTTCTTT	CASSGTGLEPGMEAFF
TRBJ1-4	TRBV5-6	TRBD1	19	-	TGTGCCAGCAGCTTGGGGGTTCTAGGGGGCAACTCGGCTAATGAAAAACTGTTTTTT	CASSLGVLGGNSANEKLFF
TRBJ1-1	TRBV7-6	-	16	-	TGTGCCAGCAGCTTAGCCCCAGGGATGGGTGGCACTGAAGCTTTCTTT	CASSLAPGMGGTEAFF
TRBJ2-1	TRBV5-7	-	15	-	TGTGCCAGCAGCTTGGTCCCGGACAGTTACAATGAGCAGTTCTTC	CASSLVPDSYNEQFF
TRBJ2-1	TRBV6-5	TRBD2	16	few	TGTGCCAGCAGTTACTCCCCGACTAGCGGCTACAATGAGCAGTTCTTC	CASSYSPTSGYNEQFF
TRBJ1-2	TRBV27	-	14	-	TGTGCCAGCAGTTTATTAGGGGCTAACTATGGCTACACCTTC	CASSLLGANYGYTF
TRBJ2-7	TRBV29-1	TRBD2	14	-	TGCAGCGTTGAACAAATTACGGGAGCGGGGGAGCAGTACTTC	CSVEQITGAGEQYF
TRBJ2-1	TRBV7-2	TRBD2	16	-	TGTGCCAGCAGCTTTGGGGCTAGCGGGAGTTCCGATGAGCAGTTCTTC	CASSFGASGSSDEQFF
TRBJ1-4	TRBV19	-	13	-	TGTGCCAGTGCCGGGGCAACTAATGAAAAACTGTTTTTT	CASAGATNEKLFF
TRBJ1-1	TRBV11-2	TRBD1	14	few	TGTGCCAGCAGCTTTGGAGGACAGGGGGCTGAAGCTTTCTTT	CASSFGGQGAEAFF
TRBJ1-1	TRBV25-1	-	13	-	TGTGCCAGCAGTACAGGGTTGAACACTGAAGCTTTCTTT	CASSTGLNTEAFF
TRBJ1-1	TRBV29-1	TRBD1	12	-	TGCAGCGGTGGACAGGGGGAAACTGAAGCTTTCTTT	CSGGQGETEAFF
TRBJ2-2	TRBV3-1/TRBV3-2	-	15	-	TGTGCCAGCAGCCCCCTAAATTCGAACACCGGGGAGCTGTTTTTT	CASSPLNSNTGELFF
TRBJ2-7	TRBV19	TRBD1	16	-	TGTGCCAGTAGTAGAGGCCGGAGACAGGGATACTACGAGCAGTACTTC	CASSRGRRQGYYEQYF
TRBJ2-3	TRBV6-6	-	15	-	TGTGCCAGCAGGTACGGGACACGAAGCACAGATACGCAGTATTTT	CASRYGTRSTDTQYF
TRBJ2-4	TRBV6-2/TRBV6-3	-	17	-	TGTGCCAGCAGCCTCGACTTAACTCTCTCCAGCAAAAACATTCAGTACTTC	CASSLDLTLSSKNIQYF
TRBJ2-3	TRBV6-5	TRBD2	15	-	TGTGCCAGCAGTTACGGCGGGAGGGCGGGAGATACGCAGTATTTT	CASSYGGRAGDTQYF
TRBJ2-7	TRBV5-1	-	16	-	TGCGCCAGCAGCCCCATGGGTGCCACAACAGCCTACGAGCAGTACTTC	CASSPMGATTAYEQYF
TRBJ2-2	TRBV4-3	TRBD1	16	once	TGCGCCAGCAGCCAAGGGGGGACAGGGTGGCCCGGGGAGCTGTTTTTT	CASSQGGTGWPGELFF
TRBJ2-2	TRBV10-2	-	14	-	TGCGCCAGCAGTGAGACAGGGATAACCGGGGAGCTGTTTTTT	CASSETGITGELFF
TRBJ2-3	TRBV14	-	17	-	TGTGCCAGCAGCCAAGGGGCCTGGCCCTGGGGCACAGATACGCAGTATTTT	CASSQGAWPWGTDTQYF